This is a list of T cell receptor beta chains from one sample in a study of shared clonotypes between healthy human individuals. Sequencing was performed with immunoSEQ multiplex PCR; in TCRdb, only in-frame clones are kept and a portion is missing. Of about 2.3 million clones in the sample, approximately 95% were seen once. Sequencing used naive CD4+ T cells from PBMCs. These receptors all stem from a man younger than 35 in good health. Some clones in this sample may be carry-over from other donors' samples. Each CDR3 is given with its conserved first and last residue. Fields, in order: V gene, J gene, D gene, CDR3 length, CDR3 protein, CDR3 DNA. D genes are given only for firm matches.

v_call: TRBV10-3; j_call: TRBJ1-3; d_call: TRBD1; cdr3_length: 16; cdr3_aa: CAISDGDRDAGNTIYF; cdr3_nt: TGTGCCATCAGTGACGGGGACAGGGATGCCGGAAACACCATATATTTT
v_call: TRBV7-3; j_call: TRBJ1-2; d_call: .; cdr3_length: 15; cdr3_aa: CASSRTSDDSYGYTF; cdr3_nt: TGTGCCAGCAGCCGAACGTCGGACGACAGCTATGGCTACACCTTC
v_call: TRBV5-1; j_call: TRBJ1-1; d_call: TRBD1; cdr3_length: 15; cdr3_aa: CASSPHTGEGTEAFF; cdr3_nt: TGCGCCAGCAGCCCACATACAGGGGAAGGCACTGAAGCTTTCTTT
v_call: TRBV7-6; j_call: TRBJ1-5; d_call: .; cdr3_length: 13; cdr3_aa: CASSLGGDQPQHF; cdr3_nt: TGTGCCAGCAGCTTGGGGGGGGATCAGCCCCAGCATTTT
v_call: TRBV5-1; j_call: TRBJ2-3; d_call: .; cdr3_length: 14; cdr3_aa: CASSPARSTDTQYF; cdr3_nt: TGCGCCAGCAGCCCAGCCAGGAGCACAGATACGCAGTATTTT
v_call: TRBV29-1; j_call: TRBJ1-2; d_call: .; cdr3_length: 13; cdr3_aa: CSVEAGPERSYTF; cdr3_nt: TGCAGCGTTGAAGCAGGGCCAGAAAGGAGCTACACCTTC
v_call: TRBV5-4; j_call: TRBJ1-2; d_call: TRBD1; cdr3_length: 13; cdr3_aa: CASSSTGDYGYTF; cdr3_nt: TGTGCCAGCAGCTCGACAGGGGACTATGGCTACACCTTC
v_call: TRBV28; j_call: TRBJ2-7; d_call: .; cdr3_length: 17; cdr3_aa: CASSLPNLGGQIGEQYF; cdr3_nt: TGTGCCAGCAGTTTACCCAACCTGGGGGGGCAAATAGGCGAGCAGTACTTC
v_call: TRBV18; j_call: TRBJ1-5; d_call: .; cdr3_length: 15; cdr3_aa: CASSPLGNSNQPQHF; cdr3_nt: TGTGCCAGCTCACCATTAGGGAATAGCAATCAGCCCCAGCATTTT
v_call: TRBV5-5; j_call: TRBJ2-6; d_call: .; cdr3_length: 14; cdr3_aa: CASKLLSGANVLTF; cdr3_nt: TGTGCCAGCAAACTCCTATCTGGGGCCAACGTCCTGACTTTC
v_call: TRBV19; j_call: TRBJ2-5; d_call: .; cdr3_length: 13; cdr3_aa: CASSRPGQETQYF; cdr3_nt: TGTGCCAGTAGTAGACCGGGTCAAGAGACCCAGTACTTC